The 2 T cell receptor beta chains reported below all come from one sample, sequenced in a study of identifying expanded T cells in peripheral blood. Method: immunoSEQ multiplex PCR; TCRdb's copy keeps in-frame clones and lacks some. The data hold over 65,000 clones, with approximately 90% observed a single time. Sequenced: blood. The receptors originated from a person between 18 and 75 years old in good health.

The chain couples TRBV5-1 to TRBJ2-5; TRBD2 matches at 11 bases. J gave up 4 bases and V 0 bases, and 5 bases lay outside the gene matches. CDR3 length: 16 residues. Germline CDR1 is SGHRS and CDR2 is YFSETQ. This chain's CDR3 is CASSLETSGSGETQYF. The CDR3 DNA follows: TGCGCCAGCAGCTTGGAAACTAGCGGGAGTGGAGAGACCCAGTACTTC.

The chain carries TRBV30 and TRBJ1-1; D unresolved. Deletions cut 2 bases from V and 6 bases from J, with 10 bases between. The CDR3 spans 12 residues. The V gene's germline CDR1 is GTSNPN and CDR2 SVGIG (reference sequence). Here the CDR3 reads CAWSILSPEAFF. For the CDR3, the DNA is TGTGCCTGGAGTATCCTCAGCCCTGAAGCTTTCTTT.